A single sample is the source of the 14 T cell receptor beta chains below, sequenced in a study of stem cell transplantation in POMP-related autoinflammatory disease. Study-level results: Fewer unique TRB V-J gene pairings were identified in patients with PRAID. Across all analyzed T-cell subsets, patients with PRAID tended toward reduced diversity and increased clonality.

The data were produced by immunoSEQ multiplex PCR, yet TCRdb's version contains in-frame clones alone and is incomplete. Of about 11,000 clones detected, around 87% appear once; the ten largest clones hold 54%. These receptors have no identified antigens. Material: CD8+ T cells from PBMCs, obtained before stem cell transplantation. These receptor sequences come from a human donor with POMP-related autoinflammation and immune dysregulation (PRAID).

The chain links TRBV27 to TRBJ2-7; D is uncertain. The CDR3 is 13 residues long. Trimming stripped 3 bases from V and 0 bases from J, with 6 bases between. Germline V gene lookup returns CDR1 MNHEY and CDR2 SMNVEV (reference sequence). CDR3: CASSLGFSYEQYF. The CDR3 DNA is TGTGCCAGCAGTTTGGGCTTCTCCTACGAGCAGTACTTC.

This clone was recorded once. The J gene is TRBJ1-1, the V gene TRBV4-1; D ambiguous. CDR1 and CDR2 from the germline V gene are MGHRA and YSYEKL. This CDR3 is built from 14 residues. Trimming took off 3 bases at V and 8 bases at J, with 16 bases between the two ends. DNA for the CDR3: TGCGCCAGCAGCCAGGGTGTATCGGGCACCGAAGCTTTCTTT. It is translated as CASSQGVSGTEAFF.

This clone came up a few times. The CDR3 region is CASTLGNTEAFF. CDR3 nucleotide sequence: TGTGCCAGCACCCTAGGAAACACTGAAGCTTTCTTT. The J gene is TRBJ1-1, the V gene TRBV28, with D hard to call. V lost 7 bases, J lost 2 bases, and 8 bases lay in between. This CDR3 spans 12 amino acids. Germline V gene lookup returns CDR1 MDHEN and CDR2 SYDVKM. Combining the CDR3 with reference TRBV28 and TRBJ1-1 gives the whole variable domain DVKVTQSSRYLVKRTGEKVFLECVQDMDHENMFWYRQDPGLGLRLIYFSYDVKMKEKGDIPEGYSVSREKKERFSLILESASTNQTSMYLCASTLGNTEAFFGQGTRLTVV.

The chain carries TRBV4-1 and TRBJ2-3; perhaps TRBD2 as D (5 bases). The V end lost 2 bases, the J end lost 6 bases, and 12 bases lay between the germline ends. Germline CDR1 reads MGHRA; CDR2 reads YSYEKL. The CDR3 runs to 14 residues. CDR3 nucleotide sequence: TGCGCCAGCAGCCAAATCTCGGGGAAGGATACGCAGTATTTT. This translates into CASSQISGKDTQYF.

This chain links TRBV29-1 with TRBJ2-7; D perhaps matches TRBD2 (5 bases). From germline, CDR1 is SQVTM and CDR2 ANQGSEA. This CDR3 is 15 amino acids long. V lost 1 base and J 3 bases, leaving 16 bases between the germline ends. The CDR3 DNA sequence: TGCAGCGTTGAAGCCGAGGGCATATTGGGCTACGAGCAGTACTTC. This translates into CSVEAEGILGYEQYF.

This rearrangement joins TRBV2 to TRBJ2-1; 10 bases map to TRBD2. This CDR3 region has 15 residues. CDR1 is SNHLY and CDR2 is FYNNEI in the germline V gene. J gave up 0 bases and V 9 bases, and 5 bases lay outside the gene matches. The CDR3 region has the DNA TGTGCCAGTCGGCCTAGCGGGAGCTCCTACAATGAGCAGTTCTTC. Its translation is CASRPSGSSYNEQFF. Supplemented by reference TRBV2 and TRBJ2-1, the full variable domain reads EPEVTQTPSHQVTQMGQEVILRCVPISNHLYFYWYRQILGQKVEFLVSFYNNEISEKSEIFDDQFSVERPDGSNFTLKIRSTKLEDSAMYFCASRPSGSSYNEQFFGPGTRLTVL.

This clone appeared once. The V and J genes are TRBV27 and TRBJ2-1; D unclear. The CDR3 totals 11 residues. Per the germline V gene, CDR1 is MNHEY and CDR2 is SMNVEV (reference sequence). V lost 8 bases, J lost 2 bases, and 4 bases lay in between. CDR3 loop: CASHAYNEQFF. In DNA form, the CDR3 reads TGTGCCAGCCACGCCTACAATGAGCAGTTCTTC.

The J gene is TRBJ1-2, the V gene TRBV7-9; a possible D gene is TRBD1 (5 bases). V was pared by 5 bases and J by 0 bases, with 7 bases between. Per germline, CDR1 SEHNR and CDR2 FQNEAQ (reference sequence). CDR3 size: 13 residues. This CDR3 reads CASSPGSNYGYTF. The CDR3 DNA reads TGTGCCAGCAGCCCAGGGTCTAACTATGGCTACACCTTC.

The sample holds one count of this clone. This chain joins TRBV2 and TRBJ1-2; 8 nucleotides match TRBD1. Germline CDR1 is SNHLY and CDR2 is FYNNEI. CDR3 length equals 13 residues. V gave up 6 bases and J gave up 4 bases; unmatched junction bases: 4. CDR3 amino acids: CASRGDRGYGYTF. Here the CDR3 DNA reads TGTGCCAGCAGGGGCGACAGGGGCTATGGCTACACCTTC.

V and J are TRBV5-8 and TRBJ1-1, with TRBD1 matching 10 bases. V shed 2 bases and J 6 bases; nucleotides not matched to a gene: 13. Looked up from germline, CDR1 is SGHTS and CDR2 is YDEGEE. This CDR3 is built from 17 residues. CDR3 sequence reads: CASSFVYRTGGKAEAFF. CDR3 coding DNA: TGTGCCAGCAGCTTTGTCTATAGGACAGGGGGGAAGGCTGAAGCTTTCTTT. The whole variable domain, remainder taken from reference TRBV5-8 and TRBJ1-1, is EAGVTQSPTHLIKTRGQQATLRCSPISGHTSVYWYQQALGLGLQFLLWYDEGEERNRGNFPPRFSGRQFPNYSSELNVNALELEDSALYLCASSFVYRTGGKAEAFFGQGTRLTVV.

The genes are TRBV21-1 and TRBJ2-6; whether TRBD1, the table's D call, matches the DNA was not checked. TRBV21-1 is annotated as a pseudogene. The CDR3 contains 18 residues. In DNA form, the CDR3 reads TGTGCCAGCAGCAATCTGGCAGGCGAACACTCTGGGGCCAACGTCCTGACTTTC. Translation: CASSNLAGEHSGANVLTF.

The rearrangement uses TRBV10-2 and TRBJ2-5, with TRBD2 matching 7 bases. The germline CDR1 and CDR2 sequences are WSHSY and SAAADI. The CDR3 loop spans 14 amino acids. V shed 6 bases, J shed 0 bases, and the junction held 4 bases outside the gene matches. The CDR3 spells CASRERGDQETQYF. CDR3 sequence (DNA): TGCGCCAGCAGGGAGCGGGGCGACCAAGAGACCCAGTACTTC.

The rearrangement links TRBV7-9 to TRBJ2-5; D gene uncertain. This CDR3 spans 12 amino acids. Per the germline V gene, CDR1 is SEHNR and CDR2 is FQNEAQ (reference sequence). V was shortened by 8 bases and J by 5 bases, with 12 bases between the two germline ends. Here the CDR3 DNA reads TGTGCCAGCGCCCCGCTGGGGGAGACCCAGTACTTC. As protein: CASAPLGETQYF.

The chain employs TRBV28 and TRBJ2-3, with 7 nucleotides matching TRBD1. This CDR3 has 16 amino acids. The germline CDR1 and CDR2 sequences are MDHEN and SYDVKM. J was trimmed by 2 bases and V by 6 bases; bases with no gene match: 11. The CDR3 DNA is TGTGCCAGCAGGTCCCCACAGGGGACCACCACAGATACGCAGTATTTT. This codes for CASRSPQGTTTDTQYF.